This T cell receptor beta chain was captured in a study of cytomegalovirus exposure and HLA in healthy donors. Overall study findings and caveats: For most TCR beta V segments, an earlier analysis put the productive rate at about 87% or about 30% of the time.

PCR employed 60 Vbeta and 13 Jbeta primers. Measured with immunoSEQ multiplex PCR; TCRdb has only the in-frame clones, and not every one. The repertoire holds about 98,000 clones, with approximately 79% as singletons. The CDR3 runs to 15 residues. Germline CDR1 and CDR2: MGHRA and YSYEKL. The germline V and J ends were trimmed by 3 bases and 3 bases, with 12 bases remaining between them. As regards this clone: Its antigen is unidentified.

The rearrangement uses TRBV4-1 and TRBJ2-4; D unclear. The origin of this receptor is a male donor in good health and CMV-seronegative. The sequenced material came from PBMCs. The CDR3 coding sequence is TGCGCCAGCAGCCAGGGTGGAGTTGTCAAAAACATTCAGTACTTC. It is translated as CASSQGGVVKNIQYF.